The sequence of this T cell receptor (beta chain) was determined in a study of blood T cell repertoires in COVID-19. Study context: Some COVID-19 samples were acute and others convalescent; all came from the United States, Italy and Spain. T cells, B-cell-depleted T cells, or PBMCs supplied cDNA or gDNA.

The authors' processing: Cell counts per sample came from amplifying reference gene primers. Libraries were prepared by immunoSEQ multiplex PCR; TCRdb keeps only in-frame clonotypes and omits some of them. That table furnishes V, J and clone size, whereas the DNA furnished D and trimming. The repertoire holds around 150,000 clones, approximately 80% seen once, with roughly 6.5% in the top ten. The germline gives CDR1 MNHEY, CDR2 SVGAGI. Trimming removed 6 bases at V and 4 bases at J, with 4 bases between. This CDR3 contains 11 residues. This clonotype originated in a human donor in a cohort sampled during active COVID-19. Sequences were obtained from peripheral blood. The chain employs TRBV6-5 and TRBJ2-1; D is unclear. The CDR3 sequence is CASRSYNEQFF. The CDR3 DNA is TGTGCCAGCAGATCATACAATGAGCAGTTCTTC.